Below, 2 T cell receptor beta chains from the same sample are listed, as sequenced in a study of shared clonotypes between healthy human individuals. Libraries were prepared by immunoSEQ multiplex PCR; TCRdb keeps only in-frame clonotypes and omits some of them. In the table there are about 380,000 clones, 96% of which are singletons. Specimen: memory CD8+ T cells sorted from blood. Subset of the sample: CD45RO+ cells pooled with CCR7-negative TemRA cells. These receptor sequences come from a man under 40 in good health.

V and J are TRBV5-6 and TRBJ2-1; D call uncertain. The germline V gene has CDR1 SGHDT and CDR2 YYEEEE. The CDR3 contains 14 residues. The V end lost 0 bases, the J end lost 4 bases, and 8 bases lay between the germline ends. CDR3 nucleotide sequence: TGTGCCAGCAGCTTGGGGCTATCTTACAATGAGCAGTTCTTC. Encoded protein: CASSLGLSYNEQFF.

The chain is built from TRBV19 and TRBJ2-3; 7 bases align to TRBD2. The CDR3 spans 17 residues. Per the germline V gene, CDR1 is LNHDA and CDR2 is SQIVND (reference sequence). The junction had 11 bases not matched to a gene; V was cut back by 5 bases and J by 0 bases. CDR3 region: CASSATLSGTSTDTQYF. CDR3 DNA: TGTGCCAGTAGTGCAACCCTAAGCGGGACTAGCACAGATACGCAGTATTTT.